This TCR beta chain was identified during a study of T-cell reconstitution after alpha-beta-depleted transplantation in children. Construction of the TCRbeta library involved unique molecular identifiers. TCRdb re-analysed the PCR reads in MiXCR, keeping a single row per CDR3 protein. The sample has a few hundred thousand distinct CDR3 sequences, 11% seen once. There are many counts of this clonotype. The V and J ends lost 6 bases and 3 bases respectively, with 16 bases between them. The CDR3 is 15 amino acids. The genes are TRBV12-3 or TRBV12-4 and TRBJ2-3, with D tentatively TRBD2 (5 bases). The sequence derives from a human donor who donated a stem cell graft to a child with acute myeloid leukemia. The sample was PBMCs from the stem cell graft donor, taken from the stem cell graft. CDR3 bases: TGTGCCAGCAGCTTAACGGGGTCGGTGACAGATACGCAGTATTTT. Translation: CASSLTGSVTDTQYF.